This passage covers 14 T cell receptor beta chains from one sample sequenced in a study of shared clonotypes between healthy human individuals. Produced via immunoSEQ multiplex PCR; TCRdb's table is partial and in-frame only. The profile covers around 2,100,000 clones, with 85% to 95% appearing a single time and approximately 1% taken by the ten largest. Only CD45RO-negative cells positively selected for CCR7 counted as naive CD8 cells, so terminally differentiated effector memory CD45RA+ cells were excluded. Sequencing was performed on naive CD8+ T cells sorted from blood. These receptor sequences come from a man between 18 and 29 years old in good health.

V is TRBV27 and J is TRBJ2-3, with 12 bases fitting TRBD2. Looked up from germline, CDR1 is MNHEY and CDR2 is SMNVEV (reference sequence). The CDR3 sequence is 17 residues long. V was clipped by 0 bases and J by 4 bases; unmatched bases: 5. Here the CDR3 reads CASSLSSTSGGPDTQYF. In nucleotides, the CDR3 is TGTGCCAGCAGTTTATCCTCGACTAGCGGGGGCCCAGATACGCAGTATTTT.

This clone appeared once. V gene TRBV4-3 combines with J gene TRBJ2-7; 12 bases match TRBD2. The V gene's germline CDR1 is LGHNA and CDR2 YSLEER. The CDR3 runs 15 residues. Trimming took 3 bases from V and 4 from J; bases not matched to a gene: 4. The CDR3 spells CASSQGTSGQYEQYF. The CDR3 DNA reads as TGCGCCAGCAGCCAGGGGACTAGCGGGCAATACGAGCAGTACTTC.

The chain couples TRBV11-2 to TRBJ2-1; D ambiguous. Trimming cost V 0 bases and J 3 bases, with 6 bases left between them. Germline-derived CDR1 and CDR2 are SGHAT and FQNNGV. The CDR3 runs to 14 residues. Here the CDR3 reads CASSLDPLYNEQFF. Here the CDR3 DNA reads TGTGCCAGCAGCTTAGACCCCCTCTACAATGAGCAGTTCTTC.

Written as DNA, the CDR3 is TGTGCCACCAGCAGAACGAAGCGGCTCAATGATACGCAGTATTTT. Amino acids: CATSRTKRLNDTQYF. The chain uses TRBV15 and TRBJ2-3, with TRBD2 as a possible D gene (5 bases). CDR1 and CDR2 (germline): LNHNV, YYDKDF (reference sequence). This CDR3 contains 15 residues. V was shortened by 2 bases and J by 6 bases, with 15 bases between the two germline ends.

The chain couples TRBV5-6 to TRBJ1-2; D is unresolved. The germline gives CDR1 SGHDT, CDR2 YYEEEE. The CDR3 extends over 14 amino acids. The ends were cut back, 1 base at V and 4 bases at J, with 11 bases in the middle. CDR3 sequence (DNA): TGTGCCAGCAGCTTGTATCCGGATATCTATGGCTACACCTTC. Translated: CASSLYPDIYGYTF.

Worth noting for this clone: The same CDR3 is also encoded by other DNA sequences in this sample. The CDR3: CASSLGSGSETQYF. Written as DNA, the CDR3 is TGCGCCAGCAGCTTGGGTTCAGGGAGTGAGACCCAGTACTTC. The gene calls are TRBV5-1 and TRBJ2-5; D tentatively fits TRBD1 or TRBD2 (5 bases each). The germline gives CDR1 SGHRS, CDR2 YFSETQ. CDR3 length equals 14 residues. Trimming pared 0 bases from V and 5 bases from J, leaving 11 bases between.

The CDR3 loop reads CASSLGSGVHSPLHF. CDR3 nucleotide sequence: TGTGCCAGCAGCTTAGGGTCGGGAGTGCATTCACCCCTCCACTTT. V and J are TRBV7-9 and TRBJ1-6; D call uncertain. Germline assignment: CDR1 SEHNR and CDR2 FQNEAQ (reference sequence). CDR3 length: 15 amino acids. Trimming stripped 1 base from V and 8 bases from J, with 12 bases between.

The chain has TRBV30 and TRBJ2-2, with 10 bases that match TRBD2. Per the germline V gene, CDR1 is GTSNPN and CDR2 is SVGIG (reference sequence). The CDR3 loop spans 17 amino acids. V dropped 4 bases and J dropped 1; count of bases not matched to a gene: 9. CDR3 DNA sequence: TGTGCCTGGAACGGGCTAGCGGGGGCCCTGAACACCGGGGAGCTGTTTTTT. Translating it yields CAWNGLAGALNTGELFF.

The V call is TRBV7-9, the J call TRBJ2-7; D not certain. Germline lookup yields CDR1 SEHNR and CDR2 FQNEAQ (reference sequence). The CDR3 runs to 15 residues. Trimming cost V 1 base and J 9 bases, with 19 bases left between them. The CDR3 is CASSLGQRGTFVQYF. The CDR3 DNA follows: TGTGCCAGCAGCTTAGGGCAGCGAGGAACTTTTGTGCAGTACTTC.

This rearrangement joins TRBV7-8 to TRBJ2-7; 13 bases fit TRBD2. The J segment lost 4 bases and the V segment lost 4 bases, leaving 7 bases of the junction unmatched. In germline, CDR1 is SGHVS, CDR2 FQNEAQ. The CDR3 runs to 16 residues. The CDR3 nucleotides are TGTGCCAGCAGCTCGGGACTAGCGGGGACCCCTTACGAGCAGTACTTC. Amino acids: CASSSGLAGTPYEQYF.

This clone came up once. The same CDR3 can be traced to other DNA sequences in this sample. The chain has TRBV7-9 and TRBJ1-5; tentative D call: TRBD1 (6 bases). Trimming shortened V by 5 bases and J by 0 bases, and 8 bases separated the two germline ends. CDR3 length: 14 residues. Germline V gene sequence: CDR1 SEHNR, CDR2 FQNEAQ (reference sequence). The CDR3 coding sequence is TGTGCCAGCAGCAAGGGGGGTAGCAATCAGCCCCAGCATTTT. Translated: CASSKGGSNQPQHF.

The rearrangement joins TRBV30 to TRBJ2-3, with 10 bases lining up with TRBD2. Germline loops: CDR1 GTSNPN, CDR2 SVGIG (reference sequence). CDR3 length: 16 residues. V gave up 2 bases and J gave up 2 bases; unmatched junction bases: 7. The CDR3 nucleotides read TGTGCCTGGAGTTCCCCGACTAGCGGGCTCACAGATACGCAGTATTTT. It encodes CAWSSPTSGLTDTQYF. Combining the CDR3 with reference TRBV30 and TRBJ2-3 gives the whole variable domain SQTIHQWPATLVQPVGSPLSLECTVEGTSNPNLYWYRQAAGRGLQLLFYSVGIGQISSEVPQNLSASRPQDRQFILSSKKLLLSDSGFYLCAWSSPTSGLTDTQYFGPGTRLTVL.

The CDR3 is CAWRRKTEYEQYF. The CDR3 region has the DNA TGTGCCTGGAGACGGAAGACTGAGTACGAGCAGTACTTC. The V gene is TRBV30, the J gene TRBJ2-7, with D hard to call. The V end lost 3 bases, the J end lost 4 bases, and 13 bases lay between the germline ends. Germline V lookup: CDR1 GTSNPN, CDR2 SVGIG (reference sequence). This CDR3 is built from 13 residues.

The V and J genes are TRBV2 and TRBJ2-1, with no clear D. The CDR3 consists of 14 residues. The ends were cut back, 8 bases at V and 6 bases at J, with 17 bases in the middle. The germline V gene has CDR1 SNHLY and CDR2 FYNNEI. CDR3 sequence (DNA): TGTGCCAGCGGCCGGCCGGCAGGAGCCAATGAGCAGTTCTTC. Its protein product is CASGRPAGANEQFF.